The 7 T cell receptor beta chains in this list originate from one sample, sequenced in a study of regulatory T cells in long-lasting Graves disease. The time point: newly diagnosed GD, antithyroid drugs for less than 3 months. Isolated PBMC RNA provided the starting material for the TCR library. Relying on iRepertoire HTBI primers and Arm-PCR of CDR3 regions, the team built TCR beta libraries. TCRdb re-called the multiplex PCR reads through MiXCR, storing one row per CDR3 protein. The table records about 420,000 distinct CDR3 sequences, about 17% of them present only once. These data also featured in a second study, about T cells in Graves' hyperthyroidism and ophthalmopathy.

Sequences were derived from peripheral blood mononuclear cells (PBMCs), sampled at new diagnosis, from a patient treated with antithyroid drugs. The origin of the receptors is a young woman with Graves disease.

The sample holds a few counts of this clonotype. The chain couples TRBV7-9 to TRBJ2-5; the match to TRBD1 covers 7 bases. Per the germline V gene, CDR1 is SEHNR and CDR2 is FQNEAQ (reference sequence). V dropped 0 bases and J dropped 2; count of bases not matched to a gene: 0. The CDR3 loop spans 14 amino acids. This chain's CDR3 is CASSLAQGQETQYF. The CDR3 DNA sequence: TGTGCCAGCAGCTTAGCACAGGGGCAAGAGACCCAGTACTTC. Complete variable domain (other parts from reference TRBV7-9 and TRBJ2-5): DTGVSQNPRHKITKRGQNVTFRCDPISEHNRLYWYRQTLGQGPEFLTYFQNEAQLEKSRLLSDRFSAERPKGSFSTLEIQRTEQGDSAMYLCASSLAQGQETQYFGPGTRLLVL.

This clonotype was seen at least ten times. J is TRBJ2-7 and V is TRBV20-1; TRBD1 aligns across 8 bases. The CDR3 consists of 14 residues. Germline CDR1 and CDR2: DFQATT and SNEGSKA (reference sequence). With V trimmed by 3 bases and J by 3 bases, 7 bases remained unmatched. CDR3 amino acids: CSARPWTGSYEQYF. In DNA, the CDR3 is TGCAGTGCTAGGCCGTGGACAGGGAGCTACGAGCAGTACTTC.

This clonotype turned up a few times. The chain joins TRBV20-1 to TRBJ2-7; 8 nucleotides agree with TRBD2. This CDR3 is built from 13 residues. Germline V gene lookup returns CDR1 DFQATT and CDR2 SNEGSKA (reference sequence). Trimming cost V 6 bases and J 3 bases; bases outside gene matches: 7. This chain's CDR3 is CSAPPSGSYEQYF. The CDR3 DNA reads as TGCAGTGCACCCCCCAGCGGGAGCTACGAGCAGTACTTC.

This clonotype was picked up many times. The chain has TRBV29-1 and TRBJ2-3; TRBD2 is a possible D gene (7 bases). CDR3 length equals 13 residues. Trimming shortened V by 7 bases and J by 5 bases, and 16 bases separated the two germline ends. Germline assignment: CDR1 SQVTM and CDR2 ANQGSEA. This CDR3 reads CSGGGGGVDTQYF. The CDR3 DNA reads as TGCAGCGGGGGGGGAGGGGGAGTAGATACGCAGTATTTT.

A remark on this clonotype: Since a much larger clone is just one base distant, this may be a read error. V is TRBV6-1 and J is TRBJ2-1; D not resolved. V was trimmed by 5 bases and J by 3 bases, leaving 8 bases between them. The V gene's germline CDR1 is MNHNS and CDR2 SASEGT. The CDR3 contains 13 residues. CDR3 in amino acids: CASSIGYYNEQFF. The CDR3 DNA is TGTGCCAGCAGTATAGGCTACTACAATGAGCAGTTCTTC.

This clonotype was observed a handful of times. J is TRBJ2-7 and V is TRBV9; 7 bases are a match to TRBD1. Trimming removed 0 bases from V and 6 bases from J; junction bases left unmatched: 6. The germline V gene encodes CDR1 SGDLS and CDR2 YYNGEE. CDR3 length: 14 amino acids. The CDR3 loop is CASSVAYRGTEQYF. CDR3 nucleotide sequence: TGTGCCAGCAGCGTAGCTTACAGGGGAACCGAGCAGTACTTC.

In its sample, this clonotype was seen a few times. The chain joins TRBV6-2 or TRBV6-3 to TRBJ2-3, with D tentatively TRBD2 (5 bases). Looked up from germline, CDR1 is MNHEY and CDR2 is SVGEGT. The CDR3 sequence is 13 residues long. Trimming took off 8 bases at V and 0 bases at J, with 9 bases between the two ends. CDR3 sequence (DNA): TGTGCCAGCGCTAGCAGAAGCACAGATACGCAGTATTTT. This codes for CASASRSTDTQYF.